The next 17 T cell receptor beta chains were all read from a single sample in a study of Tregs in tolerant kidney transplant recipients. Repertoires were generated with immunoSEQ multiplex PCR, while TCRdb's copy carries only in-frame clones and drops some. The sample has approximately 100,000 clones, over 85% seen once. The sample consisted of CD4+ T cells from blood, taken before the transplant. The source of these receptors is a human donor who received a combined kidney and bone marrow transplant.

The chain has TRBV6-5 and TRBJ1-2; D uncertain. Germline-derived CDR1 and CDR2 are MNHEY and SVGAGI. Trimming took 6 bases from V and 1 from J, leaving 6 bases between them. The length of the CDR3 is 12 residues. The DNA for the CDR3 is TGTGCCAGCAGCCAGGATAACTATGGCTACACCTTC. Residues: CASSQDNYGYTF.

V and J are TRBV7-2 and TRBJ1-4, with 7 bases matching TRBD1. This CDR3 comprises 16 residues. Germline loops: CDR1 SGHTA, CDR2 FQGNSA. V was clipped by 5 bases and J by 3 bases; unmatched bases: 9. CDR3 DNA sequence: TGTGCCAGCAGCCTGTCCCTGGGACAGTCTAATGAAAAACTGTTTTTT. Protein product: CASSLSLGQSNEKLFF.

DNA for the CDR3: TGTGCCAGCAGCCCGGGGGGTCGGGGTTCTGGAAACACCATATATTTT. Protein sequence: CASSPGGRGSGNTIYF. The chain couples TRBV9 to TRBJ1-3, with D perhaps matching TRBD1 (5 bases). V was clipped by 4 bases and J by 1 base, with 15 bases between them. The CDR3 length is 16 residues. The germline CDR1 and CDR2 sequences are SGDLS and YYNGEE. Using reference TRBV9 and TRBJ1-3 for the parts outside the CDR3, the full variable domain is DSGVTQTPKHLITATGQRVTLRCSPRSGDLSVYWYQQSLDQGLQFLIQYYNGEERAKGNILERFSAQQFPDLHSELNLSSLELGDSALYFCASSPGGRGSGNTIYFGEGSWLTVV.

The chain has TRBV6-1 and TRBJ1-2; the match to TRBD1 covers 9 bases. V trimming: 6 bases; J trimming: 3 bases; junction bases outside the gene matches: 2. CDR3 length: 13 amino acids. Germline CDR1 and CDR2: MNHNS and SASEGT. DNA for the CDR3: TGTGCCAGCAGCCGGGACAGGGACTATGGCTACACCTTC. This encodes CASSRDRDYGYTF.

The V gene is TRBV15, the J gene TRBJ1-3, with D possibly being TRBD1 (5 bases). Germline loops: CDR1 LNHNV, CDR2 YYDKDF (reference sequence). V was trimmed by 9 bases and J by 1 base, leaving 10 bases between them. The CDR3 spans 13 residues. The DNA for the CDR3 is TGTGCCACGCGGACATTTTCTGGAAACACCATATATTTT. This translates into CATRTFSGNTIYF. Combining the CDR3 with reference TRBV15 and TRBJ1-3 gives the whole variable domain DAMVIQNPRYQVTQFGKPVTLSCSQTLNHNVMYWYQQKSSQAPKLLFHYYDKDFNNEADTPDNFQSRRPNTSFCFLDIRSPGLGDTAMYLCATRTFSGNTIYFGEGSWLTVV.

The V and J genes are TRBV4-2 and TRBJ2-7; D might be TRBD1 (5 bases). Germline lookup yields CDR1 LGHNA and CDR2 YNFKEQ. V gave up 0 bases and J gave up 3 bases, with 12 bases separating them. This CDR3 is built from 15 residues. CDR3: CASSQEAGLNYEQYF. The CDR3 DNA follows: TGTGCCAGCAGCCAAGAAGCAGGGTTAAACTACGAGCAGTACTTC.

The rearrangement links TRBV7-9 to TRBJ1-2; TRBD1 aligns across 9 bases. The J segment lost 9 bases and the V segment lost 4 bases, leaving 3 bases of the junction unmatched. The length of the CDR3 is 12 residues. The germline gives CDR1 SEHNR, CDR2 FQNEAQ (reference sequence). The CDR3 DNA reads TGTGCCAGCAGCTGGGGACAGGGACGCTACACCTTC. Its translation: CASSWGQGRYTF. Drawing the rest from reference TRBV7-9 and TRBJ1-2, the complete variable domain is DTGVSQNPRHKITKRGQNVTFRCDPISEHNRLYWYRQTLGQGPEFLTYFQNEAQLEKSRLLSDRFSAERPKGSFSTLEIQRTEQGDSAMYLCASSWGQGRYTFGSGTRLTVV.

This rearrangement joins TRBV9 to TRBJ2-3; TRBD2 might be the D (6 bases). Germline CDR1 reads SGDLS; CDR2 reads YYNGEE. The CDR3 totals 16 residues. V shed 3 bases and J shed 1 base, with 15 bases lying between them. DNA of the CDR3: TGTGCCAGCAGCGCCGCCGGGACTCGACGCACAGATACGCAGTATTTT. It specifies CASSAAGTRRTDTQYF.

The chain employs TRBV28 and TRBJ2-3; 9 nucleotides align to TRBD2. The V and J ends lost 3 bases and 9 bases, in that order; junction bases with no gene match: 13. Germline V gives CDR1 MDHEN, CDR2 SYDVKM. The CDR3 is 16 amino acids. The CDR3 DNA is TGTGCCAGCAGTTTTGTGGCGGGGGGGCGGTCCACGACGCAGTATTTT. Amino acid sequence: CASSFVAGGRSTTQYF.

The chain combines TRBV13 with TRBJ1-5; no reliable D call. CDR3 length: 12 amino acids. The germline V and J ends were trimmed by 3 bases and 4 bases, with 4 bases remaining between them. Germline V gene data show CDR1 as PRHDT and CDR2 as FYEKMQ (reference sequence). CDR3: CASSLLNQPQHF. DNA for the CDR3: TGTGCCAGCAGCTTGCTAAATCAGCCCCAGCATTTT.

The chain couples TRBV27 to TRBJ2-5; D perhaps matches TRBD2 (6 bases). The germline V gene has CDR1 MNHEY and CDR2 SMNVEV (reference sequence). The CDR3 is made up of 13 amino acids. V lost 9 bases to trimming and J lost 0 bases, with 11 bases between them. The CDR3 bases are TGTGCCAGTTCCGGGACTCACCAAGAGACCCAGTACTTC. Residues: CASSGTHQETQYF.

The chain joins TRBV7-6 to TRBJ2-1; 12 bases map to TRBD2. The V gene end was trimmed by 3 bases and the J gene end by 10 bases; junction bases not matched to a gene: 10. CDR3 size: 16 residues. Germline CDR1 and CDR2: SGHVS and FNYEAQ. CDR3 coding DNA: TGTGCCAGCAGCTTGAGGACTAGCGGGATGCCAACGGAGCAGTTCTTC. It is translated as CASSLRTSGMPTEQFF.

The V gene is TRBV7-2, the J gene TRBJ2-3, with TRBD2 matching over 11 bases. Germline V gene sequence: CDR1 SGHTA, CDR2 FQGNSA. The CDR3 is 16 amino acids. V lost 5 bases to trimming and J lost 0 bases; unmatched junction nucleotides: 4. Here the CDR3 reads CASSPRTSGSTDTQYF. The CDR3 DNA reads as TGTGCCAGCAGCCCTCGGACTAGCGGGAGCACAGATACGCAGTATTTT.

V gene TRBV11-3 combines with J gene TRBJ1-5; D unclear. The CDR3 covers 16 residues. The V end lost 3 bases, the J end lost 1 base, and 13 bases lay between the germline ends. Per germline, CDR1 SGHNT and CDR2 YENEEA. The CDR3 loop reads CASSLPPRRSNQPQHF. CDR3 DNA sequence: TGTGCCAGCAGCTTGCCGCCTCGGAGAAGCAATCAGCCCCAGCATTTT.

Points on this clone: Germline is not matched at one junction end, which may reflect a read error. At the DNA level, this CDR3 is encoded by other sequences in the same sample as well. The chain employs TRBV6-1 and TRBJ1-6; weak D call: TRBD1 (6 bases). The CDR3 totals 16 residues. Germline V gene sequence: CDR1 MNHNS, CDR2 SASEGT. CDR3 DNA: TGTGCCAGCAGTGAACCGGGGGGCCCGTATAATTCCCCCCTCCACTTT. Protein product: CASSEPGGPYNSPLHF.

The chain is built from TRBV7-8 and TRBJ1-4; D remains ambiguous. CDR1 is SGHVS and CDR2 is FQNEAQ in the germline V gene. The CDR3 sequence is 17 residues long. V dropped 0 bases and J dropped 5 bases, with 16 bases sitting between them. The CDR3 protein is CASSLALIGASNEKLFF. DNA for the CDR3: TGTGCCAGCAGCTTAGCCTTAATCGGTGCCTCAAATGAAAAACTGTTTTTT.

J is TRBJ2-7 and V is TRBV7-2, with D possibly matching TRBD1 (8 bases). In germline, CDR1 is SGHTA, CDR2 FQGNSA. The length of the CDR3 is 16 residues. The ends were cut back, 6 bases at V and 3 bases at J, with 21 bases in the middle. This chain's CDR3 is CASRVTGEAGFYEQYF. The CDR3 bases are TGTGCCAGCAGGGTGACAGGGGAAGCGGGGTTCTACGAGCAGTACTTC.